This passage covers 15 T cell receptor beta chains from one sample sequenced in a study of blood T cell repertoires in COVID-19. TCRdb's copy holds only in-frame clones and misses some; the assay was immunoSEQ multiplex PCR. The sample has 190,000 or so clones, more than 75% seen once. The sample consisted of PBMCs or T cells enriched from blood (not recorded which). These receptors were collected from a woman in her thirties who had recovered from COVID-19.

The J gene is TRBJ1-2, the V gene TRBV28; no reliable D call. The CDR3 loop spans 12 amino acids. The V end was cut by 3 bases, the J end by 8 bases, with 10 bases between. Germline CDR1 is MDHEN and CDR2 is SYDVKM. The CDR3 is CASSLFGVGYTF. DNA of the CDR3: TGTGCCAGCAGTTTGTTCGGGGTAGGCTACACCTTC.

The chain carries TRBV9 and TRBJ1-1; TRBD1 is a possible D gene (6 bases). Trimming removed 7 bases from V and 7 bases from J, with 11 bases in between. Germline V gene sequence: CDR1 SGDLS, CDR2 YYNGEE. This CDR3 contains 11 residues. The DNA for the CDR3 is TGTGCCAGCGGGACACTGGGTGAAGCTTTCTTT. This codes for CASGTLGEAFF.

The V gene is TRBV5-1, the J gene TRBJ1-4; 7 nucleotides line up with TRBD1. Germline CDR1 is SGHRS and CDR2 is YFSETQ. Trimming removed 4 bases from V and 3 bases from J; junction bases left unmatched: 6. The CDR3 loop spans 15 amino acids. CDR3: CASSANRGANEKLFF. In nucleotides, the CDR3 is TGCGCCAGCAGCGCAAACAGGGGCGCTAATGAAAAACTGTTTTTT.

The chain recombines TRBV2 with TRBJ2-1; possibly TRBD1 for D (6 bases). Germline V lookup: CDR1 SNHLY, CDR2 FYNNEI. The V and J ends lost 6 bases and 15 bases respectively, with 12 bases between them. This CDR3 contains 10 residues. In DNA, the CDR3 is TGTGCCAGCAGATTTTCAGGGGTGTTCTTC. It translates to CASRFSGVFF.

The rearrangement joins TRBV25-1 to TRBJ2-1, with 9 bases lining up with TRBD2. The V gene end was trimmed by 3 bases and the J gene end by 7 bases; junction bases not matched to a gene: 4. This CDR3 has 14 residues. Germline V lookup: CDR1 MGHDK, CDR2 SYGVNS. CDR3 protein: CASSEGTSINEQFF. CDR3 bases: TGTGCCAGCAGTGAGGGGACTAGCATTAATGAGCAGTTCTTC. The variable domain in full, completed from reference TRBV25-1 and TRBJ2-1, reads EADIYQTPRYLVIGTGKKITLECSQTMGHDKMYWYQQDPGMELHLIHYSYGVNSTEKGDLSSESTVSRIRTEHFPLTLESARPSHTSQYLCASSEGTSINEQFFGPGTRLTVL.

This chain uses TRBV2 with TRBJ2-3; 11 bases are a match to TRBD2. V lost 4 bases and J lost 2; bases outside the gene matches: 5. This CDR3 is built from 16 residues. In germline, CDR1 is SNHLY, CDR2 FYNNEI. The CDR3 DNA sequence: TGTGCCAGCAGTGGACTAGCGGGATTTATCACAGATACGCAGTATTTT. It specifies CASSGLAGFITDTQYF.

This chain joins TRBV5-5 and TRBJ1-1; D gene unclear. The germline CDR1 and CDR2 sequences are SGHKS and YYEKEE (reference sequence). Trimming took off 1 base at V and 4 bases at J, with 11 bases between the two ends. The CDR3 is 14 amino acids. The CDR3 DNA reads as TGTGCCAGCAGCTTGTTTCGAGGTTTCACTGAAGCTTTCTTT. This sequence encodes CASSLFRGFTEAFF.

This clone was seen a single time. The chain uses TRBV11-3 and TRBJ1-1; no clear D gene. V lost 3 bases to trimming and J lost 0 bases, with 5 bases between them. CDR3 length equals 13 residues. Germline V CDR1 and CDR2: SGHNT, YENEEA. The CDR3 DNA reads TGTGCCAGCAGCTTTCGGTTGAACACTGAAGCTTTCTTT. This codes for CASSFRLNTEAFF.

CDR3 nucleotide sequence: TGTGCCAGCAGGATTAGCGAAACGCAAGAGACCCAGTACTTC. Protein product: CASRISETQETQYF. The chain has TRBV11-2 and TRBJ2-5; the D gene is possibly TRBD2 (5 bases). Trimming took 6 bases from V and 2 from J, leaving 13 bases between them. The CDR3 runs to 14 residues. Per germline, CDR1 SGHAT and CDR2 FQNNGV.

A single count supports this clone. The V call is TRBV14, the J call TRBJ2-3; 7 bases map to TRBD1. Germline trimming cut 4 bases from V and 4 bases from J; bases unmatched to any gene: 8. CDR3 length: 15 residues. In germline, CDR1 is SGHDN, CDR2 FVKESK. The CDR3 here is CASSPWAGGADTQYF. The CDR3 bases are TGTGCCAGCAGCCCTTGGGCAGGGGGAGCAGATACGCAGTATTTT.

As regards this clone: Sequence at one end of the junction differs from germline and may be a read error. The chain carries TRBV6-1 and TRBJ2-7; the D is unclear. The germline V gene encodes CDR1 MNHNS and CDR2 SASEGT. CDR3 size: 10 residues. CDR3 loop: CASSEGLVRF. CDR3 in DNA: TGTGCCAGCAGTGAAGGACTTGTCAGATTC.

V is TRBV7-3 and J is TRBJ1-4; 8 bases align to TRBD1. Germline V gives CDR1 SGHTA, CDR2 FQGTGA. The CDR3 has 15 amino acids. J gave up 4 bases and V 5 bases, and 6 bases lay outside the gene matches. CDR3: CASSPTGGSNEKLFF. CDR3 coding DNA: TGTGCCAGCAGCCCTACAGGGGGTAGTAATGAAAAACTGTTTTTT.

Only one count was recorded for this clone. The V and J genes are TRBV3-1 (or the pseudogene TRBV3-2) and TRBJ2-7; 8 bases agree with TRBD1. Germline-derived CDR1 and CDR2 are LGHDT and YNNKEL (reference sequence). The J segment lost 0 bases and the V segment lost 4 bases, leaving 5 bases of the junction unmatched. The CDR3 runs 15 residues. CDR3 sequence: CASSPDRGRSYEQYF. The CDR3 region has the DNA TGTGCCAGCAGCCCAGACAGGGGACGCTCCTACGAGCAGTACTTC.

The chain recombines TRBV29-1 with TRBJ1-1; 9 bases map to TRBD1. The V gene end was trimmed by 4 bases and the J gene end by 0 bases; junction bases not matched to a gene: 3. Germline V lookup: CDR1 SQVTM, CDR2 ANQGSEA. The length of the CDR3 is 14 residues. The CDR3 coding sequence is TGCAGCGTTGCCGGGACAGGGCTGAACACTGAAGCTTTCTTT. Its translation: CSVAGTGLNTEAFF.

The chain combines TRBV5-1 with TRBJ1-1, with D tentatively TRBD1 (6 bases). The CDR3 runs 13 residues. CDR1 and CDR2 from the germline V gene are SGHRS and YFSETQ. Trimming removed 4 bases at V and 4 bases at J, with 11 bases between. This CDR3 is CASSHEGGTEAFF. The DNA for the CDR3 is TGCGCCAGCAGCCACGAAGGGGGCACTGAAGCTTTCTTT.